These 24 T cell receptor beta chains came from one sample sequenced in a study of CXCR3-negative and CXCR3-positive naive CD8 T cells. All TRB cDNA libraries came from 5' RACE performed with UMI labels. From its re-call of the 5' RACE reads, TCRdb lists each CDR3 protein once, without DNA. The table for this sample gives several thousand distinct CDR3 sequences. Sequencing was performed on naive CXCR3- CD8+ T cells from blood. This sample's subset: CD45RO-CCR7+CD27+CD95- naive CD8+ T cells lacking CXCR3 (TNR3-). The receptor set was obtained from a human donor in good health. Some clones in this sample may be carry-over from other donors' samples.

This clonotype counts as medium-sized by frequency. The chain recombines TRBV20-1 with TRBJ2-4. This CDR3 comprises 13 residues. Per the germline V gene, CDR1 is DFQATT and CDR2 is SNEGSKA (reference sequence). The CDR3 reads CSARVVTKNIQYF.

This clonotype is deemed medium-sized by its frequency. The V and J genes are TRBV20-1 and TRBJ2-1; TCRdb lists TRBD2, though no DNA is available to test this call. The germline V gene has CDR1 DFQATT and CDR2 SNEGSKA (reference sequence). CDR3 length: 16 amino acids. CDR3 sequence reads: CSAYVTSGSFYNEQFF.

The rearrangement joins TRBV29-1 to TRBJ1-4; absent DNA, TCRdb's TRBD1 call cannot be checked. This CDR3 has 13 amino acids. Germline V gene lookup returns CDR1 SQVTM and CDR2 ANQGSEA. CDR3 sequence: CSVVGQGNEKLFF.

The genes are TRBV12-3 or TRBV12-4 and TRBJ2-3; the D gene TCRdb calls, TRBD1, cannot be checked with no DNA. CDR3 size: 13 residues. CDR3: CASSAPIPDTQYF.

This chain joins TRBV29-1 and TRBJ2-1; without DNA, the TCRdb call of TRBD2 cannot be checked. CDR1 and CDR2 (germline): SQVTM, ANQGSEA. The CDR3 is 17 amino acids. The CDR3: CSVPGLAGASSYNEQFF.

This chain joins TRBV29-1 and TRBJ2-7; as DNA is missing, the TRBD1 call by TCRdb cannot be tested. Per the germline V gene, CDR1 is SQVTM and CDR2 is ANQGSEA. The CDR3 sequence is 15 residues long. CDR3 sequence reads: CSVEGYRLSSYEQYF.

The CDR3 is CASQGRLTDTQYF. V and J are TRBV28 and TRBJ2-3. This CDR3 contains 13 residues. The germline V gene encodes CDR1 MDHEN and CDR2 SYDVKM. The full variable domain, its missing parts supplied by reference TRBV28 and TRBJ2-3, is DVKVTQSSRYLVKRTGEKVFLECVQDMDHENMFWYRQDPGLGLRLIYFSYDVKMKEKGDIPEGYSVSREKKERFSLILESASTNQTSMYLCASQGRLTDTQYFGPGTRLTVL.

Measured by frequency, this clonotype is medium-sized. This chain links TRBV29-1 with TRBJ1-5. Germline V gene sequence: CDR1 SQVTM, CDR2 ANQGSEA. This CDR3 spans 13 amino acids. This chain's CDR3 is CSVADAGNQPQHF.

The genes are TRBV4-1 and TRBJ2-4. Germline CDR1 is MGHRA and CDR2 is YSYEKL. This CDR3 spans 18 amino acids. The CDR3 spells CASSQPKGAGAAKNIQYF.

The gene calls are TRBV7-2 and TRBJ2-3; TCRdb's D call, TRBD2, is unchecked because there is no DNA. The CDR3 runs 18 residues. CDR1 is SGHTA, CDR2 FQGNSA, per germline. The CDR3 sequence is CASSPEVGLGMGTDTQYF.

The rearrangement uses TRBV11-2 and TRBJ1-5. Germline CDR1 SGHAT, CDR2 FQNNGV. The CDR3 is 15 residues long. CDR3 amino acids: CASSLEGASNQPQHF.

This chain connects TRBV29-1 to TRBJ1-5; TCRdb's D gene call, TRBD1, goes unchecked for lack of DNA. Per the germline V gene, CDR1 is SQVTM and CDR2 is ANQGSEA. This CDR3 comprises 15 residues. CDR3 sequence: CSVVAGGAGNQPQHF.

The chain links TRBV29-1 to TRBJ2-1. The germline gives CDR1 SQVTM, CDR2 ANQGSEA. This CDR3 contains 13 residues. The CDR3 spells CSGLGSTWNEQFF.

The chain employs TRBV27 and TRBJ1-1. CDR3 size: 14 residues. Germline V gene lookup returns CDR1 MNHEY and CDR2 SMNVEV (reference sequence). The CDR3 loop is CASSLSGINTEAFF.

V and J are TRBV25-1 and TRBJ2-7; TCRdb's assignment of TRBD1 cannot be checked, as there is no DNA. Germline loops: CDR1 MGHDK, CDR2 SYGVNS. The CDR3 totals 12 residues. This chain's CDR3 is CASTVGGDEQYF.

Considering frequency, this clonotype is medium-sized. The genes are TRBV7-9 and TRBJ1-1. The CDR3 totals 16 residues. Germline CDR1 and CDR2: SEHNR and FQNEAQ (reference sequence). Here the CDR3 reads CASRIPRLIMNTEAFF.

This chain links TRBV28 with TRBJ2-4. Per germline, CDR1 MDHEN and CDR2 SYDVKM. CDR3 size: 14 residues. CDR3 in amino acids: CATSPLRTKNIQYF.

This chain uses TRBV3-1 with TRBJ2-7; checking the TCRdb D call of TRBD2 is not possible without DNA. CDR1 and CDR2 from the germline V gene are LGHDT and YNNKEL (reference sequence). The CDR3 extends over 14 amino acids. The CDR3 reads CASSQEATSHEQYF.

This clonotype counts as medium-sized by frequency. The CDR3 sequence: CSVPGLALYNEQFF. This sequence joins TRBV20-1 and TRBJ2-1; TCRdb lists TRBD2, though no DNA is available to test this call. CDR1 and CDR2 from the germline V gene are DFQATT and SNEGSKA (reference sequence). The CDR3 has 14 amino acids.

This clonotype counts as medium-sized by frequency. V usage is TRBV20-1 and J usage is TRBJ2-2. The CDR3 is made up of 14 amino acids. Germline V gene lookup returns CDR1 DFQATT and CDR2 SNEGSKA (reference sequence). The CDR3 is CSAWDPTYTGELFF.

The V call is TRBV29-1, the J call TRBJ2-7; TCRdb's assignment of TRBD1 cannot be checked, as there is no DNA. This CDR3 is 14 amino acids long. The germline CDR1 and CDR2 sequences are SQVTM and ANQGSEA. The CDR3 loop reads CSVEDGQGAREQYF.

Judged by frequency, this clonotype is medium-sized (0.01 to 0.1%). The chain carries TRBV29-1 and TRBJ2-1; the D gene TCRdb calls, TRBD1, cannot be checked with no DNA. CDR3 length: 15 amino acids. Germline lookup yields CDR1 SQVTM and CDR2 ANQGSEA. The CDR3 region is CSVEPQGIPYNEQFF.

The chain has TRBV29-1 and TRBJ1-1; the D call from TCRdb, TRBD1, cannot be confirmed without DNA. This CDR3 has 13 residues. Germline V gene data show CDR1 as SQVTM and CDR2 as ANQGSEA. The CDR3 here is CSVGQDLNTEAFF.

This chain uses TRBV5-5 with TRBJ1-5. In germline, CDR1 is SGHKS, CDR2 YYEKEE (reference sequence). CDR3 length: 15 amino acids. The CDR3 reads CASSVGHNGNQPQHF. Full variable domain (rest looked up from reference TRBV5-5 and TRBJ1-5): DAGVTQSPTHLIKTRGQQVTLRCSPISGHKSVSWYQQVLGQGPQFIFQYYEKEERGRGNFPDRFSARQFPNYSSELNVNALLLGDSALYLCASSVGHNGNQPQHFGDGTRLSIL.